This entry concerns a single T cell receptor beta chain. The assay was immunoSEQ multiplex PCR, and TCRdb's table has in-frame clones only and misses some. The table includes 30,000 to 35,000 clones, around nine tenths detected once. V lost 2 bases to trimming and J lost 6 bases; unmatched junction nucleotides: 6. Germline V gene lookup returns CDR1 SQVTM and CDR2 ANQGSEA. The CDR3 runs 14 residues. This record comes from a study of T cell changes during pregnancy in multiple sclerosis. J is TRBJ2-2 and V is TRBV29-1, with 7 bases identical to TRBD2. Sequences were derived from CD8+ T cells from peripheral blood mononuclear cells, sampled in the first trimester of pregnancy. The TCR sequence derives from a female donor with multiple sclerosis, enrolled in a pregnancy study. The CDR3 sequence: CSVEPGRRSGELFF. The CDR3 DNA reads TGCAGCGTTGAACCCGGGAGGCGTTCCGGGGAGCTGTTTTTT.